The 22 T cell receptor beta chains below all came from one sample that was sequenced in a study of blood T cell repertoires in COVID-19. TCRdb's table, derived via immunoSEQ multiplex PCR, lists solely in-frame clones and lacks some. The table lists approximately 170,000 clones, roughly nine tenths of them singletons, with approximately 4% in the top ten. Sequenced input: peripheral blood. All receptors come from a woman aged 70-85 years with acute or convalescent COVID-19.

The CDR3 DNA reads as TGTGCCACCAGTGCGACCGGGACAGGGTCCAATCAGCCCCAGCATTTT. Its protein is CATSATGTGSNQPQHF. V gene TRBV24-1 combines with J gene TRBJ1-5, with TRBD1 matching over 9 bases. Germline lookup yields CDR1 KGHDR and CDR2 SFDVKD. The length of the CDR3 is 16 residues. The V segment lost 5 bases and the J segment 3 bases; nucleotides outside the gene matches: 7.

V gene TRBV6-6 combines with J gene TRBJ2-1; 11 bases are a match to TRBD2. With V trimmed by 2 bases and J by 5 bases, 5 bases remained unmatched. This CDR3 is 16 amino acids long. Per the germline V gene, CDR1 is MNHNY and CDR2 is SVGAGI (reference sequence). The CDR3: CASSYRLAGGHNEQFF. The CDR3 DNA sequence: TGTGCCAGCAGTTACCGTCTAGCGGGGGGACACAATGAGCAGTTCTTC.

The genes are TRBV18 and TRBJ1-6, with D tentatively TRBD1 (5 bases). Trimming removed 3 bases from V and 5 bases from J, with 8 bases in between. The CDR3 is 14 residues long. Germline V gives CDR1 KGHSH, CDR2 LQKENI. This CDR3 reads CASSPGPHNSPLHF. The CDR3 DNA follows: TGTGCCAGCTCACCGGGGCCGCATAATTCACCCCTCCACTTT. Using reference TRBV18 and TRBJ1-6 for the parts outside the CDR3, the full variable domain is NAGVMQNPRHLVRRRGQEARLRCSPMKGHSHVYWYRQLPEEGLKFMVYLQKENIIDESGMPKERFSAEFPKEGPSILRIQQVVRGDSAAYFCASSPGPHNSPLHFGNGTRLTVT.

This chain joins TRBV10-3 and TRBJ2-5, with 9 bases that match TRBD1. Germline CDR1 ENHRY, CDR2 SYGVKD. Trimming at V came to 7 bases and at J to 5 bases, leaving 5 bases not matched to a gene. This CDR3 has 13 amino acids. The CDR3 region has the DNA TGTGCCATCATGGGACAGGGATTGGAGACCCAGTACTTC. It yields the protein CAIMGQGLETQYF.

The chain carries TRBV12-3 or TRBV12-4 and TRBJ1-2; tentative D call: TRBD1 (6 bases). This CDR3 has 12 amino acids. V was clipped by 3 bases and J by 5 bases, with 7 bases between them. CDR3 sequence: CASSFQGYGYTF. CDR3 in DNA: TGTGCCAGCAGTTTTCAGGGGTATGGCTACACCTTC.

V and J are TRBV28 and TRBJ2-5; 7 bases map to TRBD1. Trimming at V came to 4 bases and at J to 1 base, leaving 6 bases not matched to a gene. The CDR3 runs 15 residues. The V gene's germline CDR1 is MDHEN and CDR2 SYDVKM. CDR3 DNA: TGTGCCAGCAGTTCTGGGGGACAGCTCCAAGAGACCCAGTACTTC. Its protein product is CASSSGGQLQETQYF.

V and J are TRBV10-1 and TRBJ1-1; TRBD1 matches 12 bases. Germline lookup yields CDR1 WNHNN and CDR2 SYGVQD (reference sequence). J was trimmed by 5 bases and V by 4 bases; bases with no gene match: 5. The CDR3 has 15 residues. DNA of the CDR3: TGCGCCAGCAGTGCGGGGACAGGGGGCCGGACTGAAGCTTTCTTT. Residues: CASSAGTGGRTEAFF.

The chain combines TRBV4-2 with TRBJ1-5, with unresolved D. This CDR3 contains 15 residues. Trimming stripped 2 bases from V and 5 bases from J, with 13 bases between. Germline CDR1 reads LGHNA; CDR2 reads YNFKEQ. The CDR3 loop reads CASSQPDHEDQPQHF. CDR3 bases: TGTGCCAGCAGCCAACCCGACCACGAGGATCAGCCCCAGCATTTT.

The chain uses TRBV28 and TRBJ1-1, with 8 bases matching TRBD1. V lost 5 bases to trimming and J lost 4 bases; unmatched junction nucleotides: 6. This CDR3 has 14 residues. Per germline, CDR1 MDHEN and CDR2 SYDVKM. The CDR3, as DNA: TGTGCCAGCAGTGCGCACAGGGGGGTCACTGAAGCTTTCTTT. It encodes CASSAHRGVTEAFF.

The CDR3 sequence: CASSFDFGRGLYNEQFF. In DNA form, the CDR3 reads TGTGCCAGCAGCTTCGATTTTGGTCGAGGGTTATACAATGAGCAGTTCTTC. V and J are TRBV11-2 and TRBJ2-1, with TRBD2 as a possible D gene (5 bases). Germline lookup yields CDR1 SGHAT and CDR2 FQNNGV. Trimming cost V 3 bases and J 4 bases, with 19 bases left between them. The CDR3 is made up of 17 amino acids.

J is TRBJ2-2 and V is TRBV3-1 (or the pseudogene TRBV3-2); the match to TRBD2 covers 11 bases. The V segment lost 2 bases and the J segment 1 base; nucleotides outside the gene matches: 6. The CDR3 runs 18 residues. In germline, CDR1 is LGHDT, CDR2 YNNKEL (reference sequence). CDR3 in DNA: TGTGCCAGCAGCCAATTCATTCTAGCGGGAGGGAACACCGGGGAGCTGTTTTTT. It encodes CASSQFILAGGNTGELFF.

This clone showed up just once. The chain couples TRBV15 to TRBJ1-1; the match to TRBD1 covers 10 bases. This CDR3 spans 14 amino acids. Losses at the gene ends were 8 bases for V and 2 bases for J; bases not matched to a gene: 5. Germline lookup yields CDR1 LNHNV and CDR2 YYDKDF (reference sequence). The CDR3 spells CATRTGGTNTEAFF. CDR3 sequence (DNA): TGTGCCACCCGGACAGGGGGGACAAACACTGAAGCTTTCTTT.

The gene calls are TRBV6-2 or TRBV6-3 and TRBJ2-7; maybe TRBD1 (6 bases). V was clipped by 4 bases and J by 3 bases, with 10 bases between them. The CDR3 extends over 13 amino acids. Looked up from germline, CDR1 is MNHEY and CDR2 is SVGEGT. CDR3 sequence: CASSLRTDYEQYF. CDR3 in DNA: TGTGCCAGCAGTTTAAGGACAGACTACGAGCAGTACTTC.

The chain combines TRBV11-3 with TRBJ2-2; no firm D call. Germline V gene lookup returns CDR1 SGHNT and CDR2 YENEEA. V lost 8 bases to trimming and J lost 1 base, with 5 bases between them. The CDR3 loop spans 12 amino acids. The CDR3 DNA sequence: TGTGCCAGCTCTAAGAACACCGGGGAGCTGTTTTTT. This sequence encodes CASSKNTGELFF.

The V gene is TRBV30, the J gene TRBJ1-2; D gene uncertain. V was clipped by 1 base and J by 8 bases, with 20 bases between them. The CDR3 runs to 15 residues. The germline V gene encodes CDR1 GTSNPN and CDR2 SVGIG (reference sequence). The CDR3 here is CAWSDRAHGSGGYTF. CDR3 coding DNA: TGTGCCTGGAGTGACCGCGCACACGGATCGGGGGGCTACACCTTC.

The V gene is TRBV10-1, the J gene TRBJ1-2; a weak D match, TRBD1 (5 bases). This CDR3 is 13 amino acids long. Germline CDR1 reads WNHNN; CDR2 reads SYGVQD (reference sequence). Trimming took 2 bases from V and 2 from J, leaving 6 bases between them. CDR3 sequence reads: CASSEDRNYGYTF. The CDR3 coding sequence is TGCGCCAGCAGTGAGGACAGAAACTATGGCTACACCTTC.

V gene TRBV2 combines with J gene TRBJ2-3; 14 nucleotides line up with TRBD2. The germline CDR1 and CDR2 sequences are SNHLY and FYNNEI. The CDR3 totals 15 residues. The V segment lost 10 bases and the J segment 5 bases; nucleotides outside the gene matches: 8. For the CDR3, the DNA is TGTGCCACCGCGACTAGCGGGGGGGCGGTAGATACGCAGTATTTT. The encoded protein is CATATSGGAVDTQYF. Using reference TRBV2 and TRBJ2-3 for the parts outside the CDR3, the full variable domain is EPEVTQTPSHQVTQMGQEVILRCVPISNHLYFYWYRQILGQKVEFLVSFYNNEISEKSEIFDDQFSVERPDGSNFTLKIRSTKLEDSAMYFCATATSGGAVDTQYFGPGTRLTVL.

The CDR3 is CASSGTGADEQFF. CDR3 sequence (DNA): TGTGCCAGCAGTGGGACAGGGGCCGATGAGCAGTTCTTC. The chain couples TRBV6-6 to TRBJ2-1; 10 bases align to TRBD1. V was pared by 5 bases and J by 8 bases, with 3 bases of the junction left unmatched. The germline gives CDR1 MNHNY, CDR2 SVGAGI (reference sequence). This CDR3 region has 13 residues.

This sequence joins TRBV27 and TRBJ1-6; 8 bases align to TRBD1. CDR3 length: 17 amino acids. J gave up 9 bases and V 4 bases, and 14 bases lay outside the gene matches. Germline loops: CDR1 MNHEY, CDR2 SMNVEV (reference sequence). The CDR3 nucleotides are TGTGCCAGCAGTTCCCCCATTCGGGCAGGGGGCCTTTCACCCCTCCACTTT. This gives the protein CASSSPIRAGGLSPLHF.

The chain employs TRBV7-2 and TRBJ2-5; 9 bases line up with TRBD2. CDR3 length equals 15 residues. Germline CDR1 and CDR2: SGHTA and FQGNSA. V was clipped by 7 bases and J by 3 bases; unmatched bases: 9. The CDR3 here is CASKIGSSGEETQYF. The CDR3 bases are TGTGCCAGCAAAATCGGGTCTAGCGGGGAAGAGACCCAGTACTTC.

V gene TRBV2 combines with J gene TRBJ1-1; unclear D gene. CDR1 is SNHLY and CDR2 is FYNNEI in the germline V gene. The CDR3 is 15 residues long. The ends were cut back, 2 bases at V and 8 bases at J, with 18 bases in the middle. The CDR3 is CASSERISLQPEAFF. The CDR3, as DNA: TGTGCCAGCAGTGAACGAATCAGTCTTCAACCCGAAGCTTTCTTT.

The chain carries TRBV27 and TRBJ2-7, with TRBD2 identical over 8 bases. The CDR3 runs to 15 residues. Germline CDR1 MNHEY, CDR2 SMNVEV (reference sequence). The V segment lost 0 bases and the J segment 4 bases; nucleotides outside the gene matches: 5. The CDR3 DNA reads TGTGCCAGCAGTTTATCGTGGCTAGCGGGTTACGAGCAGTACTTC. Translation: CASSLSWLAGYEQYF.